This T cell receptor (beta chain) was sequenced in a study of cytomegalovirus exposure and HLA in healthy donors. The CDR3 has 16 residues. Germline lookup yields CDR1 KGHSH and CDR2 LQKENI. V lost 3 bases to trimming and J lost 6 bases, with 17 bases between them. In the PCR, 60 Vbeta and 13 Jbeta primers were used. The table came from immunoSEQ multiplex PCR; TCRdb's copy has only in-frame clones and leaves some out. The sample includes some 150,000 clones, about 78% of them seen just once. This clonotype was sampled from a man aged 18-30 years in good health and CMV-seronegative. Sequenced: PBMCs. The V call is TRBV18, the J call TRBJ1-4, with D hard to call. CDR3 DNA sequence: TGTGCCAGCTCACCGTTCCGACAATTCGGCGATGAAAAACTGTTTTTT. The encoded protein is CASSPFRQFGDEKLFF.